The rows below give T cell receptor beta chains drawn from one sample of a study of blood T cells in healthy people across ages. Using its own MiXCR run on the 5' RACE reads, TCRdb lists one record per CDR3 protein. The sample includes roughly 800,000 distinct CDR3 sequences, roughly 60% seen only once; the top ten take over 20%. The material sequenced was blood. These TCRs come from a man younger than 40 in good health. Both conserved end residues are part of each CDR3. D genes are given only for firm matches. Not every row has a clone size; where given, it reads once, few, many or a size class.

>-|TRBV20-1|few|TRBJ2-1
CSAVPDSSYNEQFF
TGCAGTGCTGTGCCGGATAGCTCCTACAATGAGCAGTTCTTC
>-|TRBV5-1|once|TRBJ1-1
CASSLLWGTDAEAFF
TGCGCCAGCAGCTTGTTATGGGGTACGGACGCTGAAGCTTTCTTT
>TRBD1|TRBV4-1|-|TRBJ2-3
CASSQGPGTGVSKYF
TGCGCCAGCAGCCAAGGCCCCGGGACAGGGGTTTCCAAGTATTTT
>-|TRBV2|many|TRBJ2-5
CASSSRRPQETQYF
TGTGCCAGCAGTTCCCGACGGCCCCAAGAGACCCAGTACTTC
>-|TRBV20-1|many|TRBJ2-4
CSARGGGGKNIQYF
TGCAGTGCTAGGGGGGGCGGGGGCAAAAACATTCAGTACTTC
>-|TRBV29-1|-|TRBJ1-2
CSVPLNGYTF
TGCAGCGTGCCCCTTAACGGCTACACCTTC
>-|TRBV7-9|few|TRBJ2-3
CASSPTAPGDTQYF
TGTGCCAGCAGCCCTACGGCCCCCGGGGATACGCAGTATTTT
>TRBD2|TRBV5-1|-|TRBJ2-1
CASSFGSSGGYNEQFF
TGCGCCAGCAGCTTCGGGAGTAGCGGGGGTTACAATGAGCAGTTCTTC
>-|TRBV29-1|-|TRBJ1-1
CSAGTYRVGSEAFF
TGCAGCGCCGGGACCTACAGGGTGGGATCTGAAGCTTTCTTT
>-|TRBV7-2|-|TRBJ1-1
CASSVRRRNTEAFF
TGTGCCAGCAGCGTAAGACGGCGGAACACTGAAGCTTTCTTT
>TRBD2|TRBV29-1|-|TRBJ2-1
CSAQLAVYNEQFF
TGCAGCGCCCAACTAGCGGTATACAATGAGCAGTTCTTC
>TRBD2|TRBV11-1|-|TRBJ2-1
CASSLGSGPSGGSYNEQFF
TGTGCCAGCAGCTTGGGTTCAGGCCCTAGCGGGGGCTCCTACAATGAGCAGTTCTTC
>TRBD2|TRBV7-2|few|TRBJ2-7
CASSYVGLAVSSYEQYF
TGTGCCAGCAGCTACGTGGGACTAGCGGTGAGCTCCTACGAGCAGTACTTC
>TRBD2|TRBV10-3|-|TRBJ2-7
CAIKLAGGSDEQYF
TGTGCCATCAAATTAGCGGGGGGCTCCGACGAGCAGTACTTC
>TRBD2|TRBV5-1|-|TRBJ2-7
CASSLTAGGTYEQYF
TGCGCCAGCAGCTTGACAGCGGGAGGTACCTACGAGCAGTACTTC
>-|TRBV10-3|few|TRBJ1-2
CATQGNNYGYTF
TGTGCCACACAGGGCAATAACTATGGCTACACCTTC
>TRBD2|TRBV6-2/TRBV6-3|-|TRBJ2-1
CASSYWGLAGASEQFF
TGTGCCAGCAGTTATTGGGGACTAGCGGGAGCTTCGGAGCAGTTCTTC
>-|TRBV6-2/TRBV6-3|-|TRBJ2-7
CASITAGNPRDEQYF
TGTGCCAGCATTACTGCCGGGAATCCTAGGGACGAGCAGTACTTC
>TRBD2|TRBV5-1|-|TRBJ2-7
CASSPGLAGGPSGEQYF
TGCGCCAGCAGCCCGGGACTAGCGGGAGGGCCCTCGGGCGAGCAGTACTTC
>-|TRBV5-1|few|TRBJ1-6
CASSLRANSPLHF
TGCGCCAGCAGCTTAAGGGCCAATTCACCCCTCCACTTT
>-|TRBV28|-|TRBJ1-1
CASTWGQGDTFF
TGTGCCAGCACCTGGGGTCAAGGGGACACTTTCTTT
>TRBD1|TRBV12-3/TRBV12-4|few|TRBJ2-7
CASSRQGPYEQYF
TGTGCCAGCAGCCGACAGGGCCCCTACGAGCAGTACTTC
>-|TRBV6-1|-|TRBJ2-7
CASSEVLQLLSSQQYF
TGTGCCAGCAGTGAAGTCCTACAGCTGCTCTCCTCCCAGCAGTACTTC
>-|TRBV20-1|-|TRBJ2-7
CSAKIRRISTYEQYF
TGCAGTGCTAAGATCAGACGAATATCTACCTACGAGCAGTACTTC
>-|TRBV3-1|many|TRBJ1-5
CASSPGDNQPQHF
TGTGCCAGCAGCCCGGGAGACAATCAGCCCCAGCATTTT
>-|TRBV20-1|-|TRBJ1-5
CSARDSNRAGRIQPQHF
TGCAGTGCTAGAGATTCGAACAGAGCAGGGAGGATTCAGCCCCAGCATTTT
>-|TRBV10-2|-|TRBJ1-5
CASSESSGPISTQHF
TGCGCCAGCAGTGAGTCGAGTGGGCCCATCAGTACCCAGCATTTT
>-|TRBV7-3|-|TRBJ2-1
CASSPYGREYNEQFF
TGTGCCAGCAGCCCATATGGCAGGGAATACAATGAGCAGTTCTTC
>-|TRBV6-6|few|TRBJ2-5
CASRQTGSKVQYF
TGTGCCAGCAGACAGACGGGGTCAAAGGTGCAGTACTTC
>TRBD2|TRBV9|-|TRBJ2-5
CASSVEWTSGIETQYF
TGTGCCAGCAGCGTGGAATGGACTAGCGGGATAGAGACCCAGTACTTC
>-|TRBV20-1|-|TRBJ2-3
CSASGIADTQYF
TGCAGTGCTAGCGGGATTGCAGATACGCAGTATTTT
>-|TRBV18|-|TRBJ1-5
CASSGDSFSNQPQHF
TGTGCCAGCTCAGGCGACAGTTTTAGCAATCAGCCCCAGCATTTT
>-|TRBV20-1|-|TRBJ1-2
CSASKESGGYGYTF
TGCAGTGCTAGTAAAGAGTCTGGCGGCTATGGCTACACCTTC
>-|TRBV4-1|once|TRBJ2-3
CASSQVQGIGTDTQYF
TGCGCCAGCAGCCAAGTTCAGGGAATAGGTACAGATACGCAGTATTTT
>TRBD1|TRBV7-2|-|TRBJ2-7
CASSLDWTGSYEQYF
TGTGCCAGCAGCTTAGATTGGACAGGGTCCTACGAGCAGTACTTC
>-|TRBV11-2|-|TRBJ2-7
CASLFRPPSYEQYF
TGTGCCAGCCTCTTTAGGCCCCCCTCCTACGAGCAGTACTTC
>-|TRBV2|once|TRBJ2-5
CASALRETRYF
TGTGCCAGCGCCCTGAGAGAGACCCGGTACTTC
>TRBD2|TRBV7-2|-|TRBJ2-7
CASSFWTSGEQYF
TGTGCCAGCAGCTTCTGGACTAGTGGCGAGCAGTACTTC
>-|TRBV5-1|-|TRBJ1-1
CATRIGLMNTEAFF
TGCGCAACCCGTATAGGGCTCATGAACACTGAAGCTTTCTTT
>TRBD2|TRBV5-1|-|TRBJ2-7
CASSLAGGPDEQYF
TGCGCCAGCAGCTTGGCGGGAGGGCCTGACGAGCAGTACTTC
>-|TRBV20-1|once|TRBJ2-5
CSAGRSQETQYF
TGCAGTGCCGGACGAAGCCAAGAGACCCAGTACTTC
>-|TRBV5-5|-|TRBJ2-1
CASSWGDDNEQFF
TGTGCCAGCAGCTGGGGGGATGACAATGAGCAGTTCTTC
>-|TRBV29-1|once|TRBJ2-7
CSVAGNSAYEQYF
TGCAGCGTTGCCGGTAATAGTGCCTACGAGCAGTACTTC
>-|TRBV25-1|-|TRBJ1-1
CASSAQGPTEAFF
TGTGCCAGCAGTGCCCAGGGTCCGACTGAAGCTTTCTTT
>TRBD2|TRBV20-1|-|TRBJ2-3
CSASGVAGRNTDTQYF
TGCAGTGCATCAGGTGTAGCGGGCCGTAACACAGATACGCAGTATTTT
>-|TRBV20-1|once|TRBJ1-2
CSAPRDTLGGYTF
TGCAGTGCCCCACGGGACACCTTGGGGGGCTACACCTTC
>TRBD1|TRBV9|-|TRBJ1-1
CASSIGGGTEAFF
TGTGCCAGCAGCATAGGGGGCGGAACTGAAGCTTTCTTT
>TRBD1|TRBV6-1|few|TRBJ2-5
CASSGRQGPNKETQYF
TGTGCCAGCAGTGGGAGACAGGGACCGAATAAAGAGACCCAGTACTTC